The T cell receptor beta chain described here comes from a study of blood T cell repertoires in COVID-19. Turning to the study itself: Italy, Spain and the United States were the sources of the convalescent and acute COVID-19 samples.

As originally analysed: Nucleated cell number was recorded as an estimate derived from reference gene primer amplification. Profiled with immunoSEQ multiplex PCR; TCRdb holds only in-frame clones, not every one. V and J calls and clone size come straight from that table; D and trimming were deduced from the DNA. Of 65,000 to 85,000 clones in the sample, under 95% were seen once. Germline lookup yields CDR1 SGHRS and CDR2 YFSETQ. This CDR3 spans 14 amino acids. Trimming removed 4 bases from V and 5 bases from J, with 15 bases in between. The sample consisted of peripheral blood. This rearrangement joins TRBV5-1 to TRBJ2-5; D remains ambiguous. This sequence was found in a human donor in a cohort sampled during active COVID-19. The DNA for the CDR3 is TGCGCCAGCAGCCAAACTCCGGTGGTGGAGACCCAGTACTTC. The encoded protein is CASSQTPVVETQYF.